In its sample, the clone carrying this T cell receptor (beta chain) was seen a few times. Its target is unknown. The data are from a study of spatial heterogeneity in lung cancer. Looking at the study overall: Sequencing of follow-up PBMC samples took place when they were available, at a median of approximately 2 years after resection. Overall study results and limits: Ubiquitous expanded tumor TCRs were observed in blood more at resection than follow-up.

Germline V CDR1 and CDR2: SGHKS, YYEKEE (reference sequence). V dropped 4 bases and J dropped 10 bases, with 15 bases sitting between them. The CDR3 runs to 13 residues. A unique molecular identifier was carried by every single TCR cDNA molecule. Using its own MiXCR run on the 5' RACE reads, TCRdb lists one record per CDR3 protein. Of about 110,000 distinct CDR3 sequences in the sample, 11% were seen once. Time point specified: blood at routine non-recurrence follow-up after resection. Whole RNA came from tumor, nontumor lung or frozen PBMC and was sequenced without being sorted. The receptor was derived from a female donor with early-stage non-small cell lung cancer. The V and J genes are TRBV5-5 and TRBJ2-4; maybe TRBD1 (7 bases). The specimen comprised PBMCs, sampled at follow-up. CDR3 region: CASSQGGTAIQYF. The CDR3 DNA follows: TGTGCCAGCAGCCAGGGCGGGACAGCTATTCAGTACTTC.